Below are 20 T cell receptor beta chains sequenced from a single sample in a study of the immune and genomic landscape of osteosarcoma (dated by TCRdb to the early 2020s). Specimens were post-treatment primary, local recurrence and metastasis tumors from poor-prognosis patients. Library preparation used the immunoSEQ multiplex PCR assay. TCRdb holds this immuneACCESS table with in-frame rearrangements only. Some clones are missing; in checked studies, unresolved V genes explain under half, and the rest has no known cause. Within this sample are more than 8,000 clones, with 60% to 85% of them counted one time only. Jointly, the top ten make up less than 20% of the sample. The sequencing sample was made of osteosarcoma tumor tissue from the lung. Every receptor here comes from a human donor with osteosarcoma.

This clone was picked up a small number of times. The chain uses TRBV30 and TRBJ2-4; possibly TRBD2 for D (6 bases). Germline V CDR1 and CDR2: GTSNPN, SVGIG (reference sequence). The ends were cut back, 0 bases at V and 0 bases at J, with 15 bases in the middle. CDR3 length: 17 residues. As DNA, the CDR3 is TGTGCCTGGAGTGTACTGTGGGGGGTACTAGCCAAAAACATTCAGTACTTC. Its translation: CAWSVLWGVLAKNIQYF.

In its sample, this clone was seen a few times. The rearrangement links TRBV9 to TRBJ1-2; the D is unclear. Looked up from germline, CDR1 is SGDLS and CDR2 is YYNGEE. Trimming took off 0 bases at V and 10 bases at J, with 10 bases between the two ends. The CDR3 contains 12 residues. The CDR3 sequence is CASSVATGHYTF. The CDR3 DNA sequence: TGTGCCAGCAGCGTAGCTACGGGTCACTACACCTTC. The whole variable domain, filled in from reference TRBV9 and TRBJ1-2, reads DSGVTQTPKHLITATGQRVTLRCSPRSGDLSVYWYQQSLDQGLQFLIQYYNGEERAKGNILERFSAQQFPDLHSELNLSSLELGDSALYFCASSVATGHYTFGSGTRLTVV.

The chain couples TRBV5-4 to TRBJ2-3, with D perhaps TRBD1 or TRBD2 (7 bases each). V lost 4 bases to trimming and J lost 5 bases, with 26 bases between them. This CDR3 is built from 18 residues. In germline, CDR1 is SGHNT, CDR2 YYREEE (reference sequence). CDR3 region: CASSKDRRGAGDRDTQYF. CDR3 bases: TGTGCCAGCAGCAAGGACAGGAGAGGCGCGGGAGACAGAGATACGCAGTATTTT.

The chain combines TRBV15 with TRBJ2-5, with TRBD1 matching 10 bases. The CDR3 is 16 residues long. V shed 5 bases and J 2 bases; nucleotides not matched to a gene: 8. Germline V gives CDR1 LNHNV, CDR2 YYDKDF (reference sequence). The CDR3 is CATSGTGDRRQETQYF. CDR3 sequence (DNA): TGTGCCACCAGCGGGACAGGGGACCGCCGACAAGAGACCCAGTACTTC.

CDR3 in amino acids: CASSEQGASGNTIYF. Written as DNA, the CDR3 is TGTGCCAGCAGTGAGCAGGGGGCCTCTGGAAACACCATATATTTT. The chain employs TRBV6-1 and TRBJ1-3, with TRBD1 matching 8 bases. CDR1 is MNHNS, CDR2 SASEGT, per germline. This CDR3 has 15 residues. Trimming at V came to 3 bases and at J to 0 bases, leaving 1 base not matched to a gene.

This chain connects TRBV2 to TRBJ2-7; D not certain. This CDR3 contains 14 residues. Trimming pared 4 bases from V and 0 bases from J, leaving 10 bases between. CDR1 and CDR2 (germline): SNHLY, FYNNEI. For the CDR3, the DNA is TGTGCCAGCAGTGCAGTCAGAGCCTCCTACGAGCAGTACTTC. Amino acids: CASSAVRASYEQYF. The whole variable domain, remainder taken from reference TRBV2 and TRBJ2-7, is EPEVTQTPSHQVTQMGQEVILRCVPISNHLYFYWYRQILGQKVEFLVSFYNNEISEKSEIFDDQFSVERPDGSNFTLKIRSTKLEDSAMYFCASSAVRASYEQYFGPGTRLTVT.

There are a few counts of this clone. The chain combines TRBV14 with TRBJ2-6; tentative D call: TRBD2 (5 bases). The CDR3 spans 18 residues. Germline CDR1 reads SGHDN; CDR2 reads FVKESK. Trimming took off 1 base at V and 0 bases at J, with 13 bases between the two ends. The CDR3 DNA reads as TGTGCCAGCAGCCAAGTCGGGATAATCCCCTCTGGGGCCAACGTCCTGACTTTC. Protein sequence: CASSQVGIIPSGANVLTF. Full variable domain (remainder filled in from reference TRBV14 and TRBJ2-6): EAGVTQFPSHSVIEKGQTVTLRCDPISGHDNLYWYRRVMGKEIKFLLHFVKESKQDESGMPNNRFLAERTGGTYSTLKVQPAELEDSGVYFCASSQVGIIPSGANVLTFGAGSRLTVL.

The chain is built from TRBV27 and TRBJ2-1, with D unresolved. V dropped 6 bases and J dropped 3 bases, with 3 bases sitting between them. The germline gives CDR1 MNHEY, CDR2 SMNVEV (reference sequence). This CDR3 comprises 11 residues. The CDR3 protein is CASRFYNEQFF. DNA of the CDR3: TGTGCCAGCAGGTTCTACAATGAGCAGTTCTTC.

This clone was seen more than once but under ten times. This same CDR3 is encoded by further DNA sequences in the sample. The V gene is TRBV21-1, the J gene TRBJ2-7; TRBD2, the table's D call, lacks a check against the DNA. TRBV21-1 is annotated as a pseudogene. This CDR3 contains 14 residues. The CDR3 coding sequence is TGTGCCAGCAAAACGGGGGAAAGGGGTCACGAGCAGTACTTC. Protein: CASKTGERGHEQYF.

This clone was seen a handful of times. The CDR3 DNA reads as TGTGCCAGCAGCATAGGACAGGGGGCCTACGAGCAGTACTTC. This codes for CASSIGQGAYEQYF. This chain uses TRBV7-8 with TRBJ2-7, with TRBD1 matching 10 bases. Germline CDR1 SGHVS, CDR2 FQNEAQ. J gave up 2 bases and V 5 bases, and 3 bases lay outside the gene matches. The CDR3 loop spans 14 amino acids.

The CDR3 DNA reads TGTGCCAGCCTCCGGGACGGACCATATGGCTACACCTTC. It specifies CASLRDGPYGYTF. The rearrangement joins TRBV5-4 to TRBJ1-2; D is possibly TRBD1 (5 bases). Trimming took 7 bases from V and 5 from J, leaving 15 bases between them. CDR3 length equals 13 residues. Per the germline V gene, CDR1 is SGHNT and CDR2 is YYREEE (reference sequence).

The V and J genes are TRBV7-9 and TRBJ2-7, with a possible D match to TRBD2 (6 bases). Germline CDR1 reads SEHNR; CDR2 reads FQNEAQ (reference sequence). This CDR3 is 11 amino acids long. The ends were cut back, 9 bases at V and 3 bases at J, with 9 bases in the middle. The DNA for the CDR3 is TGTGCCAGTACCGGGGGCTACGAGCAGTACTTC. The encoded protein is CASTGGYEQYF. Based on the CDR3 plus reference TRBV7-9 and TRBJ2-7, the full variable domain is DTGVSQNPRHKITKRGQNVTFRCDPISEHNRLYWYRQTLGQGPEFLTYFQNEAQLEKSRLLSDRFSAERPKGSFSTLEIQRTEQGDSAMYLCASTGGYEQYFGPGTRLTVT.

The V and J genes are TRBV19 and TRBJ2-3; D gene uncertain. Germline CDR1 reads LNHDA; CDR2 reads SQIVND (reference sequence). This CDR3 region has 12 residues. Trimming took off 3 bases at V and 5 bases at J, with 6 bases between the two ends. The CDR3 is CASSISEDTQYF. The DNA of the CDR3 is TGTGCCAGTAGTATTTCCGAAGATACGCAGTATTTT.

The rearrangement links TRBV11-2 to TRBJ2-7, with D perhaps TRBD1 (6 bases). CDR1 is SGHAT and CDR2 is FQNNGV in the germline V gene. The CDR3 totals 13 residues. V was pared by 3 bases and J by 6 bases, with 12 bases between. The CDR3 reads CASSFNQGSEQYF. The CDR3 bases are TGTGCCAGCAGCTTCAACCAGGGGTCCGAGCAGTACTTC.

This chain uses TRBV27 with TRBJ2-7, with 9 bases fitting TRBD2. Germline CDR1 MNHEY, CDR2 SMNVEV (reference sequence). The J segment lost 0 bases and the V segment lost 4 bases, leaving 7 bases of the junction unmatched. This CDR3 spans 16 amino acids. The CDR3 DNA reads TGTGCCAGCAGTTCCATAGGTAGCGGGAGCTCCTACGAGCAGTACTTC. This translates into CASSSIGSGSSYEQYF.

The CDR3 bases are TGTGCCAGCTCACCACGCAGAGAGATGGGGGGGGCCAACACCGGGGAGCTGTTTTTT. It is translated as CASSPRREMGGANTGELFF. This rearrangement joins TRBV18 to TRBJ2-2, with TRBD2 as a possible D gene (7 bases). Germline loops: CDR1 KGHSH, CDR2 LQKENI. The CDR3 contains 19 residues. Trimming took 1 base from V and 2 from J, leaving 20 bases between them.

This chain links TRBV27 with TRBJ2-1, with D perhaps TRBD2 (6 bases). Trimming left V 3 bases short and J 4 bases short, with 7 bases between. CDR3 length equals 13 residues. CDR1 is MNHEY and CDR2 is SMNVEV in the germline V gene (reference sequence). CDR3 in amino acids: CASSFGTYNEQFF. The CDR3 DNA is TGTGCCAGCAGTTTTGGGACTTACAATGAGCAGTTCTTC.

This clone was recorded once. The chain carries TRBV7-3 and TRBJ1-2; no definite D call. V was trimmed by 5 bases and J by 8 bases, leaving 21 bases between them. The CDR3 loop spans 15 amino acids. CDR1 and CDR2 (germline): SGHTA, FQGTGA. CDR3 sequence: CASSPGGIGRGGYTF. The CDR3 bases are TGTGCCAGCAGCCCGGGAGGGATCGGGCGTGGCGGCTACACCTTC.

This chain uses TRBV20-1 with TRBJ2-5; D unresolved. CDR3 length equals 11 residues. In germline, CDR1 is DFQATT, CDR2 SNEGSKA (reference sequence). CDR3: CTSQLQETQYF. The CDR3 nucleotides are TGCACCTCGCAGTTACAAGAGACCCAGTACTTC.

V and J are TRBV7-6 and TRBJ1-2; unclear D gene. CDR3 size: 15 residues. Germline V gene data show CDR1 as SGHVS and CDR2 as FNYEAQ. The V end lost 1 base, the J end lost 6 bases, and 15 bases lay between the germline ends. The CDR3 is CASSLGTSAVDGYTF. Here the CDR3 DNA reads TGTGCCAGCAGCTTAGGGACTTCAGCAGTGGATGGCTACACCTTC.